This entry lists 27 T cell receptor beta chains sequenced from one sample in a study of radiation and T cells in renal cell carcinoma. Assay used: immunoSEQ multiplex PCR; TCRdb lists only in-frame clones, some missing. The data hold about 150,000 clones, with 88% observed a single time. Sample time point: baseline pretreatment blood. Stated treatment: 15 Gy SBRT to primary tumor, nephrectomy 4 weeks later. Sequencing used blood, obtained from a patient whose treatment included radiotherapy and nephrectomy. All receptors derive from a woman aged 65 to 85 with renal cell carcinoma.

This chain joins TRBV5-6 and TRBJ2-5, with TRBD2 matching 8 bases. There are 16 residues in the CDR3. With 0 bases clipped from V and 2 bases from J, the junction kept 6 bases outside the gene matches. CDR1 and CDR2 (germline): SGHDT, YYEEEE. In DNA form, the CDR3 reads TGTGCCAGCAGCTTGGAGATCGGGGGGGGTCAAGAGACCCAGTACTTC. This encodes CASSLEIGGGQETQYF.

This clone has a single count. The rearrangement joins TRBV6-5 to TRBJ1-2; maybe TRBD1 (6 bases). Trimming took 7 bases from V and 2 from J, leaving 14 bases between them. Germline-derived CDR1 and CDR2 are MNHEY and SVGAGI. The CDR3 covers 14 residues. The CDR3 nucleotides are TGTGCCAGCACTCCCGGAGGACAGAACTATGGCTACACCTTC. Protein: CASTPGGQNYGYTF.

The chain couples TRBV11-2 to TRBJ2-5; a weak D match, TRBD1 (7 bases). The V end lost 2 bases, the J end lost 3 bases, and 13 bases lay between the germline ends. From germline, CDR1 is SGHAT and CDR2 FQNNGV. The CDR3 totals 15 residues. The CDR3 loop reads CASSLQGGGKETQYF. The DNA for the CDR3 is TGTGCCAGCAGCTTACAGGGGGGAGGTAAAGAGACCCAGTACTTC. Looking up the rest from reference TRBV11-2 and TRBJ2-5 gives the full variable domain: EAGVAQSPRYKIIEKRQSVAFWCNPISGHATLYWYQQILGQGPKLLIQFQNNGVVDDSQLPKDRFSAERLKGVDSTLKIQPAKLEDSAVYLCASSLQGGGKETQYFGPGTRLLVL.

This sequence joins TRBV2 and TRBJ1-2, with D maybe TRBD1 (5 bases). Trimming removed 6 bases from V and 10 bases from J, with 18 bases in between. The CDR3 is 13 residues long. Germline values: CDR1 SNHLY, CDR2 FYNNEI. The CDR3 loop reads CASSLDTLTIYTF. For the CDR3, the DNA is TGTGCCAGCAGCCTGGACACGTTAACGATCTACACCTTC.

A few counts support this clone. V and J are TRBV19 and TRBJ1-1, with D possibly TRBD1 on 5 matching bases. This CDR3 spans 14 amino acids. CDR1 is LNHDA and CDR2 is SQIVND in the germline V gene (reference sequence). V lost 3 bases to trimming and J lost 5 bases, with 13 bases between them. CDR3 amino acids: CASSILQDSTEAFF. Here the CDR3 DNA reads TGTGCCAGTAGTATCCTACAGGATAGTACTGAAGCTTTCTTT.

The rearrangement links TRBV11-3 to TRBJ1-2, with a tentative D call TRBD1 (5 bases). The CDR3 runs to 13 residues. Germline CDR1 SGHNT, CDR2 YENEEA. Trimming stripped 6 bases from V and 4 bases from J, with 12 bases between. The DNA for the CDR3 is TGTGCCAGCAGTTCGTCAGGGCCCTATGGCTACACCTTC. Its translation: CASSSSGPYGYTF.

The chain couples TRBV28 to TRBJ2-7; 8 positions agree with TRBD1. Trimming removed 5 bases from V and 3 bases from J; junction bases left unmatched: 9. Germline V gene sequence: CDR1 MDHEN, CDR2 SYDVKM. CDR3 size: 15 residues. The CDR3 reads CASSRPATGDYEQYF. In DNA form, the CDR3 reads TGTGCCAGCAGTCGCCCCGCGACAGGGGACTACGAGCAGTACTTC.

The CDR3 sequence is CASSIRQGNQPQHF. In nucleotides, the CDR3 is TGTGCCAGCAGCATACGGCAGGGGAATCAGCCCCAGCATTTT. The V gene is TRBV2, the J gene TRBJ1-5; D is possibly TRBD1 (6 bases). This CDR3 is 14 amino acids long. V lost 6 bases to trimming and J lost 4 bases, with 13 bases between them. Looked up from germline, CDR1 is SNHLY and CDR2 is FYNNEI.

CDR3 loop: CASSLDRNSPLHF. The DNA of the CDR3 is TGTGCCAGCAGCTTGGACAGGAATTCACCCCTCCACTTT. The chain has TRBV5-4 and TRBJ1-6; a possible D gene is TRBD1 (5 bases). V dropped 0 bases and J dropped 7 bases, with 5 bases sitting between them. The CDR3 spans 13 residues. The germline V gene has CDR1 SGHNT and CDR2 YYREEE (reference sequence).

The CDR3 DNA reads TGTGCCAGCAGACAGCTAGTCAATGAAAAACTGTTTTTT. Translation: CASRQLVNEKLFF. The V call is TRBV2, the J call TRBJ1-4; D call uncertain. Trimming took off 6 bases at V and 5 bases at J, with 10 bases between the two ends. Germline V gives CDR1 SNHLY, CDR2 FYNNEI. This CDR3 has 13 amino acids.

V usage is TRBV6-5 and J usage is TRBJ1-3, with D perhaps matching TRBD1 (5 bases). This CDR3 is built from 15 residues. Germline V gene lookup returns CDR1 MNHEY and CDR2 SVGAGI. Trimming left V 4 bases short and J 9 bases short, with 19 bases between. The CDR3 here is CASSSTGPPMSTIYF. CDR3 sequence (DNA): TGTGCCAGCAGTTCCACGGGACCTCCCATGAGCACCATATATTTT.

V is TRBV2 and J is TRBJ1-5; 8 nucleotides line up with TRBD1. Germline V CDR1 and CDR2: SNHLY, FYNNEI. After removal of 8 bases from V and 3 bases from J, the junction contained 9 bases not matched to a gene. This CDR3 is 15 amino acids long. The CDR3 region has the DNA TGTGCCAGCCTGGCCGGGACAGGCCTCAATCAGCCCCAGCATTTT. Its protein is CASLAGTGLNQPQHF. Full variable domain (remainder filled in from reference TRBV2 and TRBJ1-5): EPEVTQTPSHQVTQMGQEVILRCVPISNHLYFYWYRQILGQKVEFLVSFYNNEISEKSEIFDDQFSVERPDGSNFTLKIRSTKLEDSAMYFCASLAGTGLNQPQHFGDGTRLSIL.

This chain connects TRBV5-1 to TRBJ2-5, with TRBD2 matching over 7 bases. V was clipped by 3 bases and J by 1 base; unmatched bases: 9. CDR1 and CDR2 from the germline V gene are SGHRS and YFSETQ. The CDR3 runs to 16 residues. The CDR3 region is CASSWDPSGGQETQYF. As DNA, the CDR3 is TGCGCCAGCAGCTGGGATCCTAGCGGAGGCCAAGAGACCCAGTACTTC.

J is TRBJ2-5 and V is TRBV9; D is undetermined. The CDR3 consists of 14 residues. V shed 0 bases and J shed 5 bases, with 11 bases lying between them. The V gene's germline CDR1 is SGDLS and CDR2 YYNGEE. For the CDR3, the DNA is TGTGCCAGCAGCGTAGATGGTAGCCGGGAGACCCAGTACTTC. This codes for CASSVDGSRETQYF.

The V and J genes are TRBV4-3 and TRBJ2-7; maybe TRBD1 (6 bases). CDR3 length: 16 amino acids. Germline CDR1 is LGHNA and CDR2 is YSLEER. Trimming left V 1 base short and J 3 bases short, with 16 bases between. In DNA, the CDR3 is TGCGCCAGCAGCCAAGTTGTCACAGGGAGCTACTACGAGCAGTACTTC. Translated, it gives CASSQVVTGSYYEQYF.

V is TRBV5-6 and J is TRBJ2-2; D call uncertain. CDR3 size: 13 residues. CDR1 SGHDT and CDR2 YYEEEE come from the germline V gene. The germline V and J ends were trimmed by 6 bases and 2 bases, with 8 bases remaining between them. The CDR3 here is CASKWGNTGELFF. The CDR3 nucleotides read TGTGCCAGCAAGTGGGGAAACACCGGGGAGCTGTTTTTT.

This chain links TRBV19 with TRBJ1-4, with 7 bases aligning to TRBD1. Trimming took 4 bases from V and 7 from J; bases not matched to a gene: 9. CDR3 size: 15 residues. The V gene's germline CDR1 is LNHDA and CDR2 SQIVND (reference sequence). The CDR3 bases are TGTGCCAGTAGTAATCCAGGGAGGGACAGTGAAAAACTGTTTTTT. Its translation is CASSNPGRDSEKLFF.

The rearrangement joins TRBV2 to TRBJ2-2; D uncertain. Germline V gives CDR1 SNHLY, CDR2 FYNNEI. The CDR3 extends over 13 amino acids. Trimming pared 4 bases from V and 8 bases from J, leaving 11 bases between. The CDR3 region has the DNA TGTGCCAGCAGTGGGGAAATAAAGGGGGAGCTGTTTTTT. This gives the protein CASSGEIKGELFF.

The V and J genes are TRBV6-1 and TRBJ1-1; D is undetermined. The CDR3 sequence is 15 residues long. Trimming took off 3 bases at V and 1 base at J, with 12 bases between the two ends. CDR1 and CDR2 from the germline V gene are MNHNS and SASEGT. The CDR3 region is CASSDSGNPNTEAFF. The CDR3 DNA follows: TGTGCCAGCAGTGATTCGGGTAATCCGAACACTGAAGCTTTCTTT.

This chain connects TRBV28 to TRBJ1-1; D unresolved. The CDR3 has 13 residues. Trimming removed 5 bases from V and 5 bases from J, with 12 bases in between. Per germline, CDR1 MDHEN and CDR2 SYDVKM. The CDR3 region has the DNA TGTGCCAGCAGTCCCGTAGTTCGGACTGAAGCTTTCTTT. Residues: CASSPVVRTEAFF.

The chain recombines TRBV11-3 with TRBJ2-3, with 14 bases fitting TRBD2. V lost 4 bases to trimming and J lost 4 bases; unmatched junction nucleotides: 13. The V gene's germline CDR1 is SGHNT and CDR2 YENEEA. CDR3 length: 19 residues. CDR3 coding DNA: TGTGCCAGCAGCTCCTTGACTAGCGGGGGGGCTGAGATTGCAGATACGCAGTATTTT. As protein: CASSSLTSGGAEIADTQYF.

The chain carries TRBV28 and TRBJ1-2, with TRBD1 matching 9 bases. The CDR3 is 14 residues long. CDR1 is MDHEN and CDR2 is SYDVKM in the germline V gene. The trim removed 11 bases at V and 4 bases at J, leaving 11 bases unmatched. DNA of the CDR3: TGTGCCGCCCGAACAGGGGGCGAGGGCTATGGCTACACCTTC. It codes for CAARTGGEGYGYTF.

The chain has TRBV4-2 and TRBJ2-7; D is unclear. From germline, CDR1 is LGHNA and CDR2 YNFKEQ. The CDR3 is made up of 15 amino acids. V dropped 1 base and J dropped 0 bases, with 10 bases sitting between them. CDR3 sequence (DNA): TGTGCCAGCAGCCAAGCGTCAGTGGGCTCCTACGAGCAGTACTTC. This gives the protein CASSQASVGSYEQYF.

The chain has TRBV18 and TRBJ2-1; 9 bases line up with TRBD2. The J segment lost 7 bases and the V segment lost 2 bases, leaving 12 bases of the junction unmatched. The CDR3 length is 17 residues. CDR1 and CDR2 from the germline V gene are KGHSH and LQKENI. The CDR3 DNA follows: TGTGCCAGCTCACCAGAAACCGGCGGGGGGGCCTGGAATGAGCAGTTCTTC. Its protein is CASSPETGGGAWNEQFF.

CDR3 sequence (DNA): TGCAGCGTTGGAGGGACAGGGACAGATACGCAGTATTTT. The encoded protein is CSVGGTGTDTQYF. This chain links TRBV29-1 with TRBJ2-3, with 9 positions matching TRBD1. J was trimmed by 3 bases and V by 4 bases; bases with no gene match: 2. Looked up from germline, CDR1 is SQVTM and CDR2 is ANQGSEA. The CDR3 spans 13 residues.

The chain uses TRBV30 and TRBJ2-3; 10 nucleotides align to TRBD1. The CDR3 covers 14 residues. Germline CDR1 is GTSNPN and CDR2 is SVGIG (reference sequence). Unmatched junction bases numbered 5, after V lost 2 bases and J lost 6 bases. CDR3 bases: TGTGCCTGGAGTAACGGACAGGGGGGGGATACGCAGTATTTT. Protein product: CAWSNGQGGDTQYF.

The chain joins TRBV6-5 to TRBJ1-2, with D unclear. The V and J ends lost 4 bases and 8 bases respectively, with 17 bases between them. Germline loops: CDR1 MNHEY, CDR2 SVGAGI. The CDR3 spans 14 residues. The CDR3 bases are TGTGCCAGCAGTTCGGCGGGCCTGAGTAGGGGCTACACCTTC. Residues: CASSSAGLSRGYTF.